These 8 T cell receptor beta chains were all obtained from the same sample, sequenced in a study of blood T cell repertoires in COVID-19 (dated by TCRdb to the early 2020s). Library method: the immunoSEQ multiplex PCR assay. TCRdb stores this immuneACCESS table with in-frame sequences only. Part of the clones is absent; in the studies checked, under half of the shortfall reflects unresolved V genes, and no reason is known for the rest. Across this sample there are approximately 250,000 clones, with roughly 91% seen only once. The ten largest clones take up 2% of the sample. Specimen: PBMCs or T cells enriched from blood (not recorded which). The receptors stem from a woman in her sixties in a cohort exposed to, infected with or recovered from COVID-19 (not recorded which).

As concerns this clone: Because the CDR3 is missing its conserved closing phenylalanine or tryptophan, this is likely a read error. No DNA is shown, since the ends of the CDR3 on it are uncertain; the CDR3 is the one TCRdb lists. This chain connects TRBV12-3 or TRBV12-4 to TRBJ1-3. The CDR3 sequence runs 12 residues, both termini included. The CDR3 here is CASSLKLGGLRE.

The V call is TRBV5-1, the J call TRBJ1-1; D gene uncertain. Germline CDR1 reads SGHRS; CDR2 reads YFSETQ. Trimming shortened V by 3 bases and J by 7 bases, and 7 bases separated the two germline ends. CDR3 size: 11 residues. The CDR3 sequence is CASSSGSEAFF. CDR3 bases: TGCGCCAGCAGCTCGGGGAGTGAAGCTTTCTTT.

A single count supports this clone. CDR3 amino acids: CASSISQGLQEKLFF. For the CDR3, the DNA is TGTGCCAGCAGTATCTCCCAGGGGCTCCAGGAAAAACTGTTTTTT. The V call is TRBV28, the J call TRBJ1-4, with a weak D call TRBD1 (6 bases). V was shortened by 5 bases and J by 8 bases, with 18 bases between the two germline ends. Looked up from germline, CDR1 is MDHEN and CDR2 is SYDVKM. The length of the CDR3 is 15 residues.

The chain links TRBV6-5 to TRBJ2-2, with D possibly TRBD1 on 6 matching bases. Per germline, CDR1 MNHEY and CDR2 SVGAGI. Trimming took 2 bases from V and 4 from J, leaving 11 bases between them. CDR3 length: 15 residues. The CDR3 loop is CASSYRGSGTGELFF. Here the CDR3 DNA reads TGTGCCAGCAGTTACAGGGGGTCGGGCACCGGGGAGCTGTTTTTT.

The DNA of the CDR3 is TGTGCCAGTAGTCTAAGGACACAATCCTACGAGCAGTACTTC. Translated, it gives CASSLRTQSYEQYF. The chain carries TRBV19 and TRBJ2-7; possibly TRBD1 for D (5 bases). V gave up 5 bases and J gave up 1 base, with 12 bases separating them. Germline V gene sequence: CDR1 LNHDA, CDR2 SQIVND (reference sequence). The CDR3 covers 14 residues.

The CDR3 coding sequence is TGCGCCAGCCACGACGATACAGGTTCGGGCGATACGCAGTATTTT. It encodes CASHDDTGSGDTQYF. This sequence joins TRBV5-1 and TRBJ2-3, with D possibly matching TRBD1 (5 bases). CDR1 SGHRS and CDR2 YFSETQ come from the germline V gene. The CDR3 totals 15 residues. Trimming took off 7 bases at V and 6 bases at J, with 21 bases between the two ends.

The chain uses TRBV7-3 and TRBJ2-4, with D possibly TRBD2 on 6 matching bases. Germline CDR1 reads SGHTA; CDR2 reads FQGTGA. The CDR3 is 14 residues long. V was cut by 4 bases and J by 0 bases, with 7 bases left in between. The CDR3, as DNA: TGTGCCAGCAGCTCCGGGGGAGCCAAAAACATTCAGTACTTC. This encodes CASSSGGAKNIQYF.

CDR3 DNA sequence: TGTGCCTGGACCTTGGGGGACAGGGAAAGACAGCCCCAGCATTTT. Protein sequence: CAWTLGDRERQPQHF. The gene calls are TRBV30 and TRBJ1-5, with TRBD1 identical over 9 bases. The V gene end was trimmed by 4 bases and the J gene end by 7 bases; junction bases not matched to a gene: 11. Germline CDR1 and CDR2: GTSNPN and SVGIG (reference sequence). CDR3 size: 15 residues.